This T cell receptor beta chain was identified during a study of human T cells and chemical hapten exposure. CDR1 and CDR2 from the germline V gene are SGHAT and FQDESV (reference sequence). This CDR3 region has 15 residues. Trimming took 5 bases from V and 0 from J, leaving 13 bases between them. Separate cDNA molecules received unique molecular identifiers, which the library attached to them. TCRdb used MiXCR to reprocess the RACE reads, holding one entry per CDR3 protein. Among around 350,000 distinct CDR3 sequences listed, roughly 6% were seen once. As to time point: pre-sensitization, week 0. Sample treatment: therapeutic diphenylcyclopropenone sensitization with weekly scalp DPC. This clonotype was picked up a small number of times.

This chain links TRBV11-1 with TRBJ2-5; possibly TRBD2 for D (6 bases). Sequenced here: whole blood, sampled in connection with sensitization to the hapten diphenylcyclopropenone (DPC). The receptor's source is a woman aged 18-29 years with alopecia areata. Some clones in this sample may be carry-over from other donors' samples. The CDR3 sequence is CASSPGLKNQETQYF. Here the CDR3 DNA reads TGTGCCAGCAGCCCGGGACTTAAAAACCAAGAGACCCAGTACTTC.